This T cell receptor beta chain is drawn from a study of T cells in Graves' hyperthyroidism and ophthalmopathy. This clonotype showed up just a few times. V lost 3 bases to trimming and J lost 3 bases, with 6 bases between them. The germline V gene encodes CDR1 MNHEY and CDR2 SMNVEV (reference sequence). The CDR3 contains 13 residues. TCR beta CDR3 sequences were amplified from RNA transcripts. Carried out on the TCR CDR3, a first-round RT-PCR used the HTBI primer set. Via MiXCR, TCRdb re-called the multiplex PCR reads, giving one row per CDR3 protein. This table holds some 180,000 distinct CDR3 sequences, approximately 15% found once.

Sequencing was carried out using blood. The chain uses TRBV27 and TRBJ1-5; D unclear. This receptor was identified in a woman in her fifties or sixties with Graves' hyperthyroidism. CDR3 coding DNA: TGTGCCAGCAGTTTTGTTCCCAATCAGCCCCAGCATTTT. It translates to CASSFVPNQPQHF.